These 32 T cell receptor beta chains originate from one sample sequenced in a study of blood T cell repertoires in COVID-19. Produced via immunoSEQ multiplex PCR; TCRdb's table is partial and in-frame only. The sample has 150,000 or so clones; approximately 80% are singletons. The sequencing sample was made of peripheral blood. These receptors were obtained from a human donor with acute or convalescent COVID-19. The donor label of this sample is uncertain.

The V gene is TRBV19, the J gene TRBJ1-4; possible D gene TRBD1, 5 bases. Germline CDR1 reads LNHDA; CDR2 reads SQIVND (reference sequence). Trimming cost V 5 bases and J 8 bases, with 18 bases left between them. The CDR3 has 15 residues. The CDR3 DNA sequence: TGTGCCAGTAGTCTTATGGGGCTGGGCGGCGAAAAACTGTTTTTT. Protein sequence: CASSLMGLGGEKLFF.

The V gene is TRBV2, the J gene TRBJ1-2; 8 nucleotides agree with TRBD1. The J segment lost 6 bases and the V segment lost 3 bases, leaving 9 bases of the junction unmatched. Looked up from germline, CDR1 is SNHLY and CDR2 is FYNNEI. The CDR3 sequence is 15 residues long. For the CDR3, the DNA is TGTGCCAGCAGTGACCTACAGGGGGAAGGGGATGGCTACACCTTC. This encodes CASSDLQGEGDGYTF. The full variable domain, with the rest looked up from reference TRBV2 and TRBJ1-2, is EPEVTQTPSHQVTQMGQEVILRCVPISNHLYFYWYRQILGQKVEFLVSFYNNEISEKSEIFDDQFSVERPDGSNFTLKIRSTKLEDSAMYFCASSDLQGEGDGYTFGSGTRLTVV.

This clone has only one observation. This sequence joins TRBV27 and TRBJ1-6; possible D gene TRBD1, 6 bases. The CDR3 has 15 residues. Germline CDR1 MNHEY, CDR2 SMNVEV (reference sequence). V lost 6 bases to trimming and J lost 5 bases, with 14 bases between them. The CDR3 DNA is TGTGCCAGCAGGTTAAGGGACATCGATAATTCACCCCTCCACTTT. Protein: CASRLRDIDNSPLHF.

The chain recombines TRBV19 with TRBJ1-5; no reliable D call. CDR3 length equals 16 residues. Germline V gene sequence: CDR1 LNHDA, CDR2 SQIVND (reference sequence). The V end lost 5 bases, the J end lost 6 bases, and 20 bases lay between the germline ends. The CDR3 DNA is TGTGCCAGTAGTCCCCCGGTCACCGTTGTAAGTCAGCCCCAGCATTTT. Its translation is CASSPPVTVVSQPQHF.

This clone turned up a few times. The J gene is TRBJ1-5, the V gene TRBV9; TRBD1 aligns across 10 bases. J was trimmed by 4 bases and V by 4 bases; bases with no gene match: 2. The CDR3 has 14 amino acids. The germline V gene has CDR1 SGDLS and CDR2 YYNGEE. This chain's CDR3 is CASSSDRGNQPQHF. The CDR3, as DNA: TGTGCCAGCAGCTCGGACAGGGGGAATCAGCCCCAGCATTTT.

The rearrangement joins TRBV2 to TRBJ2-7; 8 nucleotides align to TRBD1. Looked up from germline, CDR1 is SNHLY and CDR2 is FYNNEI. Germline trimming cut 5 bases from V and 3 bases from J; bases unmatched to any gene: 6. The CDR3 consists of 14 residues. This CDR3 reads CASSWTGQIYEQYF. The CDR3 DNA reads TGTGCCAGCAGTTGGACAGGGCAAATCTACGAGCAGTACTTC.

The J gene is TRBJ1-2, the V gene TRBV6-6; TRBD1 might be the D (5 bases). The CDR3 loop spans 13 amino acids. The germline V and J ends were trimmed by 6 bases and 8 bases, with 16 bases remaining between them. Germline-derived CDR1 and CDR2 are MNHNY and SVGAGI (reference sequence). CDR3 nucleotide sequence: TGTGCCAGCAGACTCACAGGCGCGGGGGGCTACACCTTC. Residues: CASRLTGAGGYTF.

The rearrangement joins TRBV6-5 to TRBJ1-2, with TRBD1 matching over 10 bases. The CDR3 sequence is 14 residues long. J was trimmed by 5 bases and V by 7 bases; bases with no gene match: 7. Per the germline V gene, CDR1 is MNHEY and CDR2 is SVGAGI. CDR3 nucleotide sequence: TGTGCCAGCACCATGGACAGGGGGTTATATGGCTACACCTTC. Translated: CASTMDRGLYGYTF.

The gene calls are TRBV10-3 and TRBJ1-2; D is uncertain. Trimming removed 7 bases at V and 1 base at J, with 10 bases between. This CDR3 contains 13 residues. CDR1 is ENHRY and CDR2 is SYGVKD in the germline V gene. As DNA, the CDR3 is TGTGCCATCAACGAGGAATTTAACTATGGCTACACCTTC. Its translation: CAINEEFNYGYTF.

The chain combines TRBV5-1 with TRBJ1-1; 8 bases match TRBD1. Trimming at V came to 4 bases and at J to 2 bases, leaving 13 bases not matched to a gene. The CDR3 has 17 residues. Per the germline V gene, CDR1 is SGHRS and CDR2 is YFSETQ. The CDR3, as DNA: TGCGCCAGCAGCGTGCGCCCTGGACAGGGCGGCAACACTGAAGCTTTCTTT. Protein sequence: CASSVRPGQGGNTEAFF.

The chain joins TRBV6-6 to TRBJ1-6, with D perhaps TRBD1 (5 bases). Trimming cost V 7 bases and J 6 bases, with 25 bases left between them. The CDR3 loop spans 18 amino acids. CDR1 and CDR2 from the germline V gene are MNHNY and SVGAGI (reference sequence). The chain's CDR3 is CASNRSQGGEKGNSPLHF. CDR3 coding DNA: TGTGCCAGCAATCGGAGTCAGGGCGGGGAGAAGGGTAATTCACCCCTCCACTTT.

The V and J genes are TRBV6-5 and TRBJ2-1; D remains ambiguous. V was pared by 6 bases and J by 3 bases, with 9 bases between. This CDR3 is built from 13 residues. CDR1 is MNHEY and CDR2 is SVGAGI in the germline V gene. The CDR3 DNA reads as TGTGCCAGCAGACCCACATACTACAATGAGCAGTTCTTC. It yields the protein CASRPTYYNEQFF.

The count of this clone is one. The chain recombines TRBV13 with TRBJ2-3; possible D gene TRBD2, 6 bases. The ends were cut back, 0 bases at V and 1 base at J, with 14 bases in the middle. The CDR3 spans 17 residues. Germline loops: CDR1 PRHDT, CDR2 FYEKMQ (reference sequence). CDR3 region: CASSLGPGRRGTDTQYF. The CDR3 coding sequence is TGTGCCAGCAGCTTAGGCCCGGGGAGGCGTGGCACAGATACGCAGTATTTT.

This clone was counted ten times or more. V and J are TRBV30 and TRBJ1-6; TRBD1 aligns across 7 bases. The CDR3 length is 14 residues. Germline CDR1 is GTSNPN and CDR2 is SVGIG (reference sequence). V dropped 2 bases and J dropped 10; count of bases not matched to a gene: 8. The DNA of the CDR3 is TGTGCCTGGAGTAGGAGGACAGGAGGATCACCCCTCCACTTT. This translates into CAWSRRTGGSPLHF.

The chain recombines TRBV5-1 with TRBJ1-5; 9 bases are shared with TRBD1. The CDR3 runs to 17 residues. V lost 1 base to trimming and J lost 2 bases; unmatched junction nucleotides: 7. Germline V CDR1 and CDR2: SGHRS, YFSETQ. CDR3 coding DNA: TGCGCCAGCAGCTTGACAGGGGGCCCGTTGGGCAATCAGCCCCAGCATTTT. Encoded protein: CASSLTGGPLGNQPQHF.

V is TRBV30 and J is TRBJ1-1, with D unclear. Germline V lookup: CDR1 GTSNPN, CDR2 SVGIG (reference sequence). The CDR3 length is 15 residues. The V and J ends lost 0 bases and 2 bases respectively, with 13 bases between them. This CDR3 is CAWSVGGWENTEAFF. The CDR3 bases are TGTGCCTGGAGTGTAGGAGGCTGGGAAAACACTGAAGCTTTCTTT.

This clone has a handful of counts. The V call is TRBV10-3, the J call TRBJ2-7; the match to TRBD1 covers 7 bases. This CDR3 spans 12 amino acids. V gave up 8 bases and J gave up 5 bases; unmatched junction bases: 6. Germline CDR1 ENHRY, CDR2 SYGVKD. CDR3 residues: CAIGRQGHEQYF. The CDR3 DNA sequence: TGTGCCATCGGGAGACAGGGCCACGAGCAGTACTTC.

The chain joins TRBV4-1 to TRBJ2-2, with a possible D match to TRBD2 (7 bases). From germline, CDR1 is MGHRA and CDR2 YSYEKL. V was pared by 0 bases and J by 7 bases, with 24 bases between. CDR3 size: 19 residues. This chain's CDR3 is CASSQDVLQGRGKGGELFF. In DNA, the CDR3 is TGCGCCAGCAGCCAAGATGTACTTCAGGGGAGGGGCAAGGGCGGGGAGCTGTTTTTT.

This clone was detected once. The V and J genes are TRBV2 and TRBJ2-1; 8 nucleotides align to TRBD2. Germline V gene data show CDR1 as SNHLY and CDR2 as FYNNEI. V shed 4 bases and J 7 bases; nucleotides not matched to a gene: 18. The CDR3 is made up of 18 amino acids. CDR3 amino acids: CASSVSGVFLQNDNEQFF. DNA for the CDR3: TGTGCCAGCAGTGTTAGCGGGGTGTTCCTTCAAAATGATAATGAGCAGTTCTTC.

The rearrangement links TRBV10-3 to TRBJ1-1; 7 bases are shared with TRBD1. The length of the CDR3 is 15 residues. V was clipped by 7 bases and J by 4 bases; unmatched bases: 12. CDR1 and CDR2 (germline): ENHRY, SYGVKD. The CDR3 DNA reads as TGTGCCATCAAGGACAGGATCGGGCACGGCACTGAAGCTTTCTTT. This gives the protein CAIKDRIGHGTEAFF.

The V and J genes are TRBV5-6 and TRBJ1-2; weak D call: TRBD1 (6 bases). The germline V and J ends were trimmed by 4 bases and 4 bases, with 11 bases remaining between them. Germline values: CDR1 SGHDT, CDR2 YYEEEE. The CDR3 spans 13 residues. The CDR3, as DNA: TGTGCCAGCAGCCTCGACAGGCTCTATGGCTACACCTTC. Translating it yields CASSLDRLYGYTF.

The gene calls are TRBV12-3 or TRBV12-4 and TRBJ1-2; no clear D. There are 13 residues in the CDR3. V shed 3 bases and J shed 8 bases, with 13 bases lying between them. CDR3 protein: CASSFWAGEGYTF. CDR3 DNA sequence: TGTGCCAGCAGTTTCTGGGCAGGTGAAGGCTACACCTTC.

V and J are TRBV3-1 (or the pseudogene TRBV3-2) and TRBJ1-1; TRBD1 matches at 9 bases. Losses at the gene ends were 4 bases for V and 3 bases for J; bases not matched to a gene: 3. From germline, CDR1 is LGHDT and CDR2 YNNKEL (reference sequence). The CDR3 contains 14 residues. The CDR3 DNA sequence: TGTGCCAGCAGCCTAACAGGGGGCTACACTGAAGCTTTCTTT. Protein product: CASSLTGGYTEAFF.

The CDR3 region is CASSSSQGNQGNTIYF. CDR3 coding DNA: TGTGCCAGCTCATCCTCACAGGGCAACCAAGGAAACACCATATATTTT. This rearrangement joins TRBV18 to TRBJ1-3; possibly TRBD1 for D (6 bases). The V gene lost 5 bases and the J gene lost 4 bases, with 18 bases spanning the gap. The CDR3 sequence is 16 residues long. Germline values: CDR1 KGHSH, CDR2 LQKENI.

The J gene is TRBJ2-6, the V gene TRBV3-1 (or the pseudogene TRBV3-2); D gene ambiguous. The V gene lost 1 base and the J gene lost 2 bases, with 6 bases spanning the gap. This CDR3 is 15 amino acids long. The germline V gene has CDR1 LGHDT and CDR2 YNNKEL (reference sequence). The CDR3 loop reads CASSQGAAGANVLTF. The CDR3 bases are TGTGCCAGCAGCCAAGGGGCAGCTGGGGCCAACGTCCTGACTTTC.

The rearrangement uses TRBV5-1 and TRBJ2-3; 11 nucleotides align to TRBD1. There are 15 residues in the CDR3. V shed 2 bases and J 3 bases; nucleotides not matched to a gene: 2. Germline CDR1 reads SGHRS; CDR2 reads YFSETQ. This CDR3 reads CASSFGTGGTDTQYF. CDR3 in DNA: TGCGCCAGCAGCTTCGGGACAGGGGGAACAGATACGCAGTATTTT.

The gene calls are TRBV11-2 and TRBJ2-4, with D uncertain. Germline V gives CDR1 SGHAT, CDR2 FQNNGV. Trimming took off 1 base at V and 3 bases at J, with 7 bases between the two ends. This CDR3 contains 14 residues. CDR3: CASSLAGGKNIQYF. For the CDR3, the DNA is TGTGCCAGCAGCTTAGCAGGTGGCAAAAACATTCAGTACTTC.

The CDR3 DNA sequence: TGTGCCAGCAGCCACGAGGGGAACACTGAAGCTTTCTTT. The encoded protein is CASSHEGNTEAFF. The chain links TRBV6-4 to TRBJ1-1; no clear D. CDR3 length equals 13 residues. Germline CDR1 MRHNA, CDR2 SNTAGT. Trimming left V 6 bases short and J 1 base short, with 9 bases between.

This clone was recorded only once. J is TRBJ1-4 and V is TRBV5-4; D is unresolved. In germline, CDR1 is SGHNT, CDR2 YYREEE (reference sequence). The CDR3 sequence is 15 residues long. Trimming left V 2 bases short and J 0 bases short, with 8 bases between. CDR3 in amino acids: CASSFRTPTNEKLFF. The CDR3 DNA is TGTGCCAGCAGCTTTCGGACTCCAACTAATGAAAAACTGTTTTTT.

This chain connects TRBV24-1 to TRBJ1-2; 9 positions match TRBD1. Unmatched junction bases numbered 10, after V lost 4 bases and J lost 5 bases. Germline assignment: CDR1 KGHDR and CDR2 SFDVKD. The CDR3 runs 16 residues. This chain's CDR3 is CATSDPRTGAPYGYTF. CDR3 DNA sequence: TGTGCCACCAGTGACCCAAGGACAGGGGCGCCATATGGCTACACCTTC.

The rearrangement links TRBV6-6 to TRBJ1-2; D uncertain. Looked up from germline, CDR1 is MNHNY and CDR2 is SVGAGI (reference sequence). The CDR3 is made up of 14 amino acids. V was cut by 7 bases and J by 7 bases, with 19 bases left in between. Written as DNA, the CDR3 is TGTGCCAGCATCCCGACACAAACTTACCGTGGCTACACCTTC. Its protein is CASIPTQTYRGYTF.

The rearrangement links TRBV5-6 to TRBJ1-2; D is unclear. Germline assignment: CDR1 SGHDT and CDR2 YYEEEE. This CDR3 is 12 amino acids long. The ends were cut back, 0 bases at V and 8 bases at J, with 8 bases in the middle. The CDR3 nucleotides read TGTGCCAGCAGCTTGGATCCTCTCGGCTACACCTTC. This translates into CASSLDPLGYTF. The whole variable domain, filled in from reference TRBV5-6 and TRBJ1-2, reads DAGVTQSPTHLIKTRGQQVTLRCSPKSGHDTVSWYQQALGQGPQFIFQYYEEEERQRGNFPDRFSGHQFPNYSSELNVNALLLGDSALYLCASSLDPLGYTFGSGTRLTVV.